Shown below are 32 T cell receptor beta chains from a single sample sequenced in a study of human T cells and chemical hapten exposure. TCRdb recomputed calls from the RACE reads with MiXCR, one row per CDR3 protein. Of 70,000 to 95,000 distinct CDR3 sequences listed, more than 6.5% are singletons. Time point specified: patch test 2, 6 weeks after DPC sensitization. The treatment is: therapeutic diphenylcyclopropenone sensitization with weekly scalp DPC. The sequencing here drew on whole blood, taken in connection with sensitization to the hapten diphenylcyclopropenone (DPC). The receptor source for this set is a woman in her twenties or thirties with alopecia areata. Some clones in this sample may be carry-over from other donors' samples.

This clonotype was counted ten times or more. The J gene is TRBJ2-1, the V gene TRBV7-2; TRBD2 agrees at 12 bases. The germline V gene has CDR1 SGHTA and CDR2 FQGNSA. V lost 3 bases to trimming and J lost 2 bases; unmatched junction nucleotides: 11. CDR3 length equals 19 residues. CDR3 sequence: CASSLSSGGASFAYNEQFF. The CDR3 DNA reads as TGTGCCAGCAGCTTGTCTAGCGGGGGGGCATCTTTTGCCTACAATGAGCAGTTCTTC.

This clonotype was counted many times. The rearrangement joins TRBV12-3 or TRBV12-4 to TRBJ1-4; D not resolved. V lost 6 bases and J lost 8, with 13 bases in between. CDR3 length equals 13 residues. DNA for the CDR3: TGTGCCAGCAGCCGGGTCTTGGGGGAAAAACTGTTTTTT. Translating it yields CASSRVLGEKLFF.

The gene calls are TRBV6-1 and TRBJ1-3; D unclear. Trimming cost V 3 bases and J 1 base, with 13 bases left between them. The germline V gene encodes CDR1 MNHNS and CDR2 SASEGT. The CDR3 extends over 16 amino acids. CDR3 in amino acids: CASSEVSSGSGNTIYF. DNA for the CDR3: TGTGCCAGCAGTGAGGTCTCGTCGGGATCTGGAAACACCATATATTTT.

There are many counts of this clonotype. The V and J genes are TRBV10-3 and TRBJ2-3; D is possibly TRBD1 (6 bases). The CDR3 extends over 14 amino acids. Germline CDR1 is ENHRY and CDR2 is SYGVKD. V was shortened by 4 bases and J by 6 bases, with 14 bases between the two germline ends. CDR3 in amino acids: CAISVSTGPDTQYF. DNA of the CDR3: TGTGCCATCAGTGTATCAACAGGGCCGGATACGCAGTATTTT.

This rearrangement joins TRBV27 to TRBJ2-3, with 10 bases aligning to TRBD1. V lost 3 bases and J lost 3; bases outside the gene matches: 6. This CDR3 has 16 residues. Germline V lookup: CDR1 MNHEY, CDR2 SMNVEV (reference sequence). Written as DNA, the CDR3 is TGTGCCAGCAGTTTTCTACGGGACAGGGGTACAGATACGCAGTATTTT. Its protein product is CASSFLRDRGTDTQYF.

Ten or more counts support this clonotype. The chain carries TRBV6-1 and TRBJ2-5, with D uncertain. The CDR3 loop spans 17 amino acids. Germline CDR1 is MNHNS and CDR2 is SASEGT. The ends were cut back, 3 bases at V and 9 bases at J, with 26 bases in the middle. CDR3 in DNA: TGTGCCAGCAGTGAGCTTTCGGAGACCGGGTCCAAGAGACCCCAGTACTTC. Translation: CASSELSETGSKRPQYF.

This clonotype came up a few times. J is TRBJ1-5 and V is TRBV7-9, with 7 positions matching TRBD1. The ends lost 6 bases at V and 3 bases at J; junction bases unmatched: 5. The CDR3 length is 14 residues. CDR1 SEHNR and CDR2 FQNEAQ come from the germline V gene (reference sequence). The CDR3 sequence is CASSPGQDNQPQHF. The CDR3 DNA is TGTGCCAGCAGTCCAGGACAGGACAATCAGCCCCAGCATTTT.

This clonotype was seen a few times. CDR3 sequence reads: CASSLAGLAGSANTGELFF. The CDR3 nucleotides are TGCGCCAGCAGCCTAGCGGGACTAGCGGGTTCCGCGAACACCGGGGAGCTGTTTTTT. V gene TRBV5-1 combines with J gene TRBJ2-2, with TRBD2 matching over 12 bases. The ends lost 4 bases at V and 0 bases at J; junction bases unmatched: 10. Germline CDR1 is SGHRS and CDR2 is YFSETQ. The length of the CDR3 is 19 residues.

This clonotype was picked up a small number of times. V is TRBV24-1 and J is TRBJ2-2; 7 bases are a match to TRBD2. In germline, CDR1 is KGHDR, CDR2 SFDVKD. The CDR3 totals 15 residues. After removal of 4 bases from V and 1 base from J, the junction contained 2 bases not matched to a gene. The CDR3 coding sequence is TGTGCCACCAGTGAGAGCGGGGTGAACACCGGGGAGCTGTTTTTT. Amino acids: CATSESGVNTGELFF.

This clonotype was counted ten times or more. V gene TRBV9 combines with J gene TRBJ2-1; tentative D call: TRBD2 (5 bases). The germline V gene has CDR1 SGDLS and CDR2 YYNGEE. The CDR3 runs to 13 residues. The V gene lost 3 bases and the J gene lost 10 bases, with 14 bases spanning the gap. CDR3 DNA sequence: TGTGCCAGCAGCGCGGAAACTAGACTAGAGCAGTTCTTC. This translates into CASSAETRLEQFF.

This clonotype came up many times. The DNA of the CDR3 is TGCAGCGTTGATCGCGGGACCGGGGGTACGCAGTATTTT. The encoded protein is CSVDRGTGGTQYF. This rearrangement joins TRBV29-1 to TRBJ2-3; D is possibly TRBD2 (6 bases). Trimming left V 3 bases short and J 8 bases short, with 15 bases between. This CDR3 is built from 13 residues. CDR1 and CDR2 from the germline V gene are SQVTM and ANQGSEA.

This sequence joins TRBV20-1 and TRBJ2-5; D is ambiguous. This CDR3 is built from 12 residues. V was pared by 4 bases and J by 2 bases, with 8 bases between. Germline V lookup: CDR1 DFQATT, CDR2 SNEGSKA (reference sequence). Here the CDR3 reads CSATISQETQYF. The CDR3 DNA reads TGCAGTGCTACAATTTCACAAGAGACCCAGTACTTC.

CDR3 nucleotides: TGTGCCAGCCCCCTCGGACAGGACACTGAAGCTTTCTTT. Protein: CASPLGQDTEAFF. J is TRBJ1-1 and V is TRBV2, with 7 bases lining up with TRBD1. J lost 3 bases, V lost 8 bases, and 6 bases had no gene match. From germline, CDR1 is SNHLY and CDR2 FYNNEI. This CDR3 has 13 amino acids.

With regard to this clonotype: This may stem from a read error, because a much larger clone lies one nucleotide away. The chain joins TRBV5-1 to TRBJ2-3; D might be TRBD1 (5 bases). V was shortened by 5 bases and J by 4 bases, with 14 bases between the two germline ends. Looked up from germline, CDR1 is SGHRS and CDR2 is YFSETQ. The CDR3 spans 14 residues. The CDR3 sequence: CASREGQVPDTQYF. CDR3 coding DNA: TGCGCCAGCAGAGAAGGACAAGTTCCAGATACGCAGTATTTT.

In this sample, this clonotype turned up many times. V and J are TRBV6-2 or TRBV6-3 and TRBJ2-7; the D gene is possibly TRBD1 (5 bases). Trimming removed 6 bases at V and 1 base at J, with 10 bases between. CDR3 length equals 13 residues. The germline gives CDR1 MNHEY, CDR2 SVGEGT. The CDR3 protein is CASRSDSSYEQYF. CDR3 DNA: TGTGCCAGCAGATCCGACAGTTCCTACGAGCAGTACTTC.

This clonotype was counted at least ten times. The chain recombines TRBV7-8 with TRBJ1-4; D gene uncertain. CDR1 is SGHVS and CDR2 is FQNEAQ in the germline V gene. The V and J ends lost 2 bases and 6 bases respectively, with 10 bases between them. The CDR3 length is 14 residues. CDR3 nucleotides: TGTGCCAGCAGCTTACCTGACTCTTATGAAAAACTGTTTTTT. It yields the protein CASSLPDSYEKLFF.

This clonotype was counted a few times. The V and J genes are TRBV7-9 and TRBJ1-2; TRBD1 matches 8 bases. From germline, CDR1 is SEHNR and CDR2 FQNEAQ (reference sequence). CDR3 length: 14 residues. After removal of 5 bases from V and 2 bases from J, the junction contained 4 bases not matched to a gene. CDR3 protein: CASSPRQGNYGYTF. The CDR3 DNA reads TGTGCCAGCAGCCCGAGACAGGGGAACTATGGCTACACCTTC.

The sample holds many counts of this clonotype. The chain employs TRBV20-1 and TRBJ1-6; D ambiguous. V was pared by 6 bases and J by 0 bases, with 12 bases between. CDR3 length equals 15 residues. CDR1 and CDR2 (germline): DFQATT, SNEGSKA (reference sequence). In DNA, the CDR3 is TGCAGTGCGAGACTGGCGAGCTCCTATAATTCACCCCTCCACTTT. Encoded protein: CSARLASSYNSPLHF.

The chain recombines TRBV7-2 with TRBJ2-5, with TRBD1 as a possible D gene (6 bases). This CDR3 region has 13 residues. Trimming removed 6 bases from V and 9 bases from J, with 17 bases in between. Germline assignment: CDR1 SGHTA and CDR2 FQGNSA. This CDR3 reads CASSLGQGLPQYF. The CDR3 bases are TGTGCCAGCAGTTTGGGTCAGGGGCTCCCCCAGTACTTC.

The V call is TRBV12-3 or TRBV12-4, the J call TRBJ1-3; no definite D call. Trimming pared 4 bases from V and 0 bases from J, leaving 10 bases between. The length of the CDR3 is 15 residues. CDR3: CASSYDGYSGNTIYF. The DNA for the CDR3 is TGTGCCAGCAGTTACGACGGTTACTCTGGAAACACCATATATTTT.

This clonotype was seen repeatedly, ten times or more. The V gene is TRBV7-8, the J gene TRBJ1-3; D is ambiguous. The germline V gene encodes CDR1 SGHVS and CDR2 FQNEAQ. V shed 3 bases and J shed 4 bases, with 4 bases lying between them. This CDR3 spans 12 amino acids. The CDR3 bases are TGTGCCAGCAGCTTGCAGGGAAACACCATATATTTT. Its protein product is CASSLQGNTIYF. The full variable domain, rest sourced from reference TRBV7-8 and TRBJ1-3, is GAGVSQSPRYKVAKRGQDVALRCDPISGHVSLFWYQQALGQGPEFLTYFQNEAQLDKSGLPSDRFFAERPEGSVSTLKIQRTQQEDSAVYLCASSLQGNTIYFGEGSWLTVV.

This clonotype was observed a few times. This CDR3 is CASSLAGENTEAFF. CDR3 sequence (DNA): TGTGCCAGCAGCTTAGCAGGGGAGAACACTGAAGCTTTCTTT. This chain links TRBV7-2 with TRBJ1-1, with D perhaps TRBD1 (5 bases). The V end lost 0 bases, the J end lost 1 base, and 6 bases lay between the germline ends. This CDR3 comprises 14 residues. Germline-derived CDR1 and CDR2 are SGHTA and FQGNSA.

In its sample, this clonotype was seen many times. V and J are TRBV5-6 and TRBJ1-4; D not certain. From germline, CDR1 is SGHDT and CDR2 YYEEEE. V lost 4 bases to trimming and J lost 7 bases, with 11 bases between them. This CDR3 contains 13 residues. The CDR3 protein is CASSLRWGEKLFF. Here the CDR3 DNA reads TGTGCCAGCAGCCTGAGATGGGGTGAAAAACTGTTTTTT.

To note about this clonotype: Being one base from a much bigger clone, this may be a read error. The chain couples TRBV20-1 to TRBJ2-7; D perhaps matches TRBD1 (6 bases). The CDR3 totals 15 residues. The germline V gene has CDR1 DFQATT and CDR2 SNEGSKA (reference sequence). Trimming took 3 bases from V and 5 from J, leaving 20 bases between them. This CDR3 reads CSARGTRGRLDEQYF. In DNA, the CDR3 is TGCAGTGCTAGGGGGACAAGGGGCAGACTCGACGAGCAGTACTTC.

This clonotype was seen ten or more times. The rearrangement links TRBV2 to TRBJ1-1, with TRBD1 matching 12 bases. V dropped 7 bases and J dropped 4; count of bases not matched to a gene: 4. CDR1 is SNHLY, CDR2 FYNNEI, per germline. This CDR3 region has 14 residues. This CDR3 is CASKLGQGATEAFF. For the CDR3, the DNA is TGTGCCAGCAAACTGGGACAGGGGGCCACTGAAGCTTTCTTT.

In this sample, this clonotype turned up many times. The J gene is TRBJ1-1, the V gene TRBV14; tentatively, D is TRBD1 (5 bases). The CDR3 is 14 amino acids. V was cut by 5 bases and J by 11 bases, with 21 bases left in between. Germline CDR1 is SGHDN and CDR2 is FVKESK. The DNA for the CDR3 is TGTGCCAGCAGCAAAGGGCAATACGACAGTCTGGCTTTCTTT. Protein sequence: CASSKGQYDSLAFF.

This clonotype has ten or more counts. The rearrangement uses TRBV7-8 and TRBJ2-5, with a possible D match to TRBD2 (6 bases). V was clipped by 0 bases and J by 2 bases, with 10 bases between them. The CDR3 is made up of 15 amino acids. Germline lookup yields CDR1 SGHVS and CDR2 FQNEAQ. CDR3 nucleotides: TGTGCCAGCAGCTTAGCGCGGGGAGGACAAGAGACCCAGTACTTC. Translating it yields CASSLARGGQETQYF.

The sample holds many counts of this clonotype. The rearrangement joins TRBV6-5 to TRBJ2-4; tentative D call: TRBD2 (5 bases). The CDR3 contains 18 residues. V was trimmed by 0 bases and J by 1 base, leaving 16 bases between them. Germline CDR1 reads MNHEY; CDR2 reads SVGAGI. DNA for the CDR3: TGTGCCAGCAGTTACTCCTCTACTAGGACGGGTGCCAAAAACATTCAGTACTTC. It translates to CASSYSSTRTGAKNIQYF.

There are a few counts of this clonotype. The V and J genes are TRBV20-1 and TRBJ1-5; D unclear. This CDR3 has 15 amino acids. The germline gives CDR1 DFQATT, CDR2 SNEGSKA (reference sequence). V was clipped by 6 bases and J by 0 bases, with 15 bases between them. Here the CDR3 DNA reads TGCAGTGCCAGCTGGGCAGGCTATAGCAATCAGCCCCAGCATTTT. It specifies CSASWAGYSNQPQHF.

This clonotype was seen many times. The genes are TRBV5-6 and TRBJ2-4; D may match TRBD1 or TRBD2 (6 bases each). The germline V and J ends were trimmed by 0 bases and 1 base, with 14 bases remaining between them. The germline V gene encodes CDR1 SGHDT and CDR2 YYEEEE. CDR3 length: 17 residues. DNA of the CDR3: TGTGCCAGCAGCTTGGAAACGGGGGCGAGGGCCAAAAACATTCAGTACTTC. Its translation is CASSLETGARAKNIQYF.

The table lists this clonotype with many counts. The V gene is TRBV20-1, the J gene TRBJ2-3, with 12 bases fitting TRBD2. The junction had 8 bases not matched to a gene; V was cut back by 6 bases and J by 4 bases. The CDR3 spans 15 residues. From germline, CDR1 is DFQATT and CDR2 SNEGSKA (reference sequence). The DNA of the CDR3 is TGCAGTGCGAGGCTAGCGGGGGGGCTCGCAGATACGCAGTATTTT. Translated: CSARLAGGLADTQYF.

This clonotype was seen at least ten times. The J gene is TRBJ1-2, the V gene TRBV12-3 or TRBV12-4, with D tentatively TRBD1 (5 bases). The CDR3 has 12 amino acids. Trimming removed 2 bases from V and 8 bases from J, with 9 bases in between. CDR3 sequence (DNA): TGTGCCAGCAGTTTACAGGGATACGGCTACACCTTC. This sequence encodes CASSLQGYGYTF.